Following are 32 T cell receptor beta chains from one sample sequenced in a study of T cells in localized non-small cell lung cancer. Sequencing used immunoSEQ multiplex PCR; TCRdb keeps in-frame clones, though not all of them. The table shows 35,000 to 45,000 clones, with roughly 92% occurring only once. Source: peripheral blood, taken before any cancer treatment. The receptors come from a female donor of 60 years or more with stage I lung adenocarcinoma.

The chain couples TRBV27 to TRBJ1-5; possible D gene TRBD1, 5 bases. Germline CDR1 is MNHEY and CDR2 is SMNVEV (reference sequence). This CDR3 is 13 amino acids long. V was trimmed by 8 bases and J by 1 base, leaving 9 bases between them. The DNA of the CDR3 is TGTGCCAGCGGACACAAGAGCAATCAGCCCCAGCATTTT. Amino acid sequence: CASGHKSNQPQHF.

The chain is built from TRBV10-3 and TRBJ2-5; 8 bases line up with TRBD2. Germline-derived CDR1 and CDR2 are ENHRY and SYGVKD. Trimming at V came to 7 bases and at J to 4 bases, leaving 11 bases not matched to a gene. The CDR3 has 15 residues. The CDR3 DNA sequence: TGTGCCATCAAGGCTAGCGGGTTATCCAGAGAGACCCAGTACTTC. This gives the protein CAIKASGLSRETQYF.

J is TRBJ1-1 and V is TRBV7-6; TRBD1 matches at 7 bases. CDR1 and CDR2 (germline): SGHVS, FNYEAQ. The CDR3 runs to 15 residues. The DNA of the CDR3 is TGTGCATCCGCTATAGGGGGCGCGGTGAACACTGAAGCTTTCTTT. Its translation: CASAIGGAVNTEAFF. The whole variable domain, filled in from reference TRBV7-6 and TRBJ1-1, reads GAGVSQSPRYKVTKRGQDVALRCDPISGHVSLYWYRQALGQGPEFLTYFNYEAQQDKSGLPNDRFSAERPEGSISTLTIQRTEQRDSAMYRCASAIGGAVNTEAFFGQGTRLTVV.

The gene calls are TRBV28 and TRBJ2-4, with D possibly called TRBD1 or TRBD2 (6 bases each). V lost 6 bases to trimming and J lost 1 base, with 19 bases between them. CDR3 length equals 17 residues. Per germline, CDR1 MDHEN and CDR2 SYDVKM. CDR3 DNA: TGTGCCAGCAGGGGCCCGGGGGCGAGGCGGGCCAAAAACATTCAGTACTTC. Amino acids: CASRGPGARRAKNIQYF.

The CDR3 here is CASSPDVRGGYTF. CDR3 DNA sequence: TGTGCCAGCAGTCCGGACGTCCGCGGTGGCTACACCTTC. This chain uses TRBV6-6 with TRBJ1-2; no definite D call. This CDR3 is built from 13 residues. Between the trimmed V and J ends, which lost 5 bases and 7 bases, there was a span of 14 bases. CDR1 and CDR2 from the germline V gene are MNHNY and SVGAGI (reference sequence).

The chain uses TRBV11-2 and TRBJ1-4; D unresolved. The CDR3 covers 12 residues. Trimming shortened V by 1 base and J by 8 bases, and 5 bases separated the two germline ends. Germline CDR1 and CDR2: SGHAT and FQNNGV. Here the CDR3 DNA reads TGTGCCAGCAGCTTAGTCAGAGAAAAACTGTTTTTT. Amino acids: CASSLVREKLFF.

V and J are TRBV4-1 and TRBJ1-2, with D possibly matching TRBD1 (5 bases). V lost 4 bases and J 6 bases, leaving 15 bases between the germline ends. Germline lookup yields CDR1 MGHRA and CDR2 YSYEKL. The CDR3 covers 14 residues. CDR3 DNA: TGCGCCAGCAGCCCCCGCCTTGGGGGTGATGGCTACACCTTC. Residues: CASSPRLGGDGYTF.

The genes are TRBV25-1 and TRBJ1-6; 7 nucleotides line up with TRBD1. The CDR3 extends over 14 amino acids. V lost 5 bases to trimming and J lost 7 bases; unmatched junction nucleotides: 5. In germline, CDR1 is MGHDK, CDR2 SYGVNS. DNA of the CDR3: TGTGCCAGCAGTTTACAGGGGAGGAATTCACCCCTCCACTTT. This sequence encodes CASSLQGRNSPLHF.

This clone was seen more than once but under ten times. V usage is TRBV6-1 and J usage is TRBJ1-1, with unresolved D. Trimming cost V 4 bases and J 0 bases, with 12 bases left between them. The germline gives CDR1 MNHNS, CDR2 SASEGT. The CDR3 covers 15 residues. The CDR3: CASSVEGSMNTEAFF. Written as DNA, the CDR3 is TGTGCCAGCAGTGTAGAGGGCTCCATGAACACTGAAGCTTTCTTT.

The chain has TRBV2 and TRBJ2-2, with 8 bases matching TRBD1. From germline, CDR1 is SNHLY and CDR2 FYNNEI. Trimming removed 5 bases from V and 5 bases from J; junction bases left unmatched: 7. The CDR3 runs to 15 residues. CDR3 protein: CASSPGQGHTGELFF. CDR3 coding DNA: TGTGCCAGCAGTCCAGGACAGGGTCATACCGGGGAGCTGTTTTTT.

CDR3 region: CASTGGNQPQHF. In DNA, the CDR3 is TGTGCCAGCACAGGGGGCAATCAGCCCCAGCATTTT. The chain employs TRBV28 and TRBJ1-5, with a possible D match to TRBD1 (6 bases). The CDR3 runs 12 residues. Germline lookup yields CDR1 MDHEN and CDR2 SYDVKM. Trimming removed 7 bases from V and 2 bases from J, with 6 bases in between. Combining the CDR3 with reference TRBV28 and TRBJ1-5 gives the whole variable domain DVKVTQSSRYLVKRTGEKVFLECVQDMDHENMFWYRQDPGLGLRLIYFSYDVKMKEKGDIPEGYSVSREKKERFSLILESASTNQTSMYLCASTGGNQPQHFGDGTRLSIL.

The chain carries TRBV9 and TRBJ2-3, with TRBD2 as a possible D gene (5 bases). The V gene's germline CDR1 is SGDLS and CDR2 YYNGEE. This CDR3 region has 14 residues. V was trimmed by 3 bases and J by 4 bases, leaving 12 bases between them. The CDR3 spells CASSAEDLPDTQYF. The CDR3 nucleotides are TGTGCCAGCAGCGCGGAGGATCTTCCAGATACGCAGTATTTT.

The chain links TRBV10-2 to TRBJ1-1, with D possibly being TRBD1 (6 bases). V lost 9 bases and J lost 2, with 19 bases in between. Germline V CDR1 and CDR2: WSHSY, SAAADI. This CDR3 is 15 amino acids long. The CDR3 loop is CASRNRTVVNTEAFF. The CDR3 region has the DNA TGCGCCAGTAGAAATAGGACAGTCGTCAACACTGAAGCTTTCTTT.

The J gene is TRBJ1-2, the V gene TRBV19, with D unclear. The CDR3 runs 12 residues. Between the trimmed V and J ends, which lost 6 bases and 4 bases, there was a span of 9 bases. CDR1 is LNHDA, CDR2 SQIVND, per germline (reference sequence). The chain's CDR3 is CASSPGPYGYTF. CDR3 in DNA: TGTGCCAGTAGCCCTGGGCCCTATGGCTACACCTTC. The full variable domain, its missing parts supplied by reference TRBV19 and TRBJ1-2, is DGGITQSPKYLFRKEGQNVTLSCEQNLNHDAMYWYRQDPGQGLRLIYYSQIVNDFQKGDIAEGYSVSREKKESFPLTVTSAQKNPTAFYLCASSPGPYGYTFGSGTRLTVV.

The J gene is TRBJ2-2, the V gene TRBV28, with D hard to call. In germline, CDR1 is MDHEN, CDR2 SYDVKM. Trimming stripped 4 bases from V and 7 bases from J, with 7 bases between. The CDR3 consists of 12 residues. DNA of the CDR3: TGTGCCAGCAGTTCACGCGGCGGGGAGCTGTTTTTT. Translating gives CASSSRGGELFF.

V usage is TRBV19 and J usage is TRBJ2-2; D possibly corresponds to TRBD2 (5 bases). This CDR3 is built from 16 residues. Germline values: CDR1 LNHDA, CDR2 SQIVND (reference sequence). Trimming removed 5 bases at V and 4 bases at J, with 17 bases between. This CDR3 is CASSVLGSRSTGELFF. In DNA, the CDR3 is TGTGCCAGTAGTGTGTTGGGGAGTAGGAGCACCGGGGAGCTGTTTTTT.

J is TRBJ2-2 and V is TRBV5-4; 7 positions agree with TRBD1. Germline CDR1 is SGHNT and CDR2 is YYREEE (reference sequence). The V and J ends lost 3 bases and 4 bases, in that order; junction bases with no gene match: 12. The CDR3 has 17 amino acids. The CDR3 is CASSWDVEYRGTGELFF. Here the CDR3 DNA reads TGTGCCAGCAGCTGGGACGTAGAATACAGGGGCACCGGGGAGCTGTTTTTT.

The genes are TRBV6-5 and TRBJ1-2; maybe TRBD1 (6 bases). The CDR3 covers 13 residues. Germline loops: CDR1 MNHEY, CDR2 SVGAGI. The ends were cut back, 6 bases at V and 4 bases at J, with 12 bases in the middle. CDR3 in amino acids: CASSGQWSYGYTF. The CDR3 DNA reads as TGTGCCAGCAGCGGACAGTGGAGCTATGGCTACACCTTC.

In its sample, this clone was seen a few times. The V gene is TRBV5-1, the J gene TRBJ1-1; D is uncertain. The germline gives CDR1 SGHRS, CDR2 YFSETQ. The CDR3 is 12 amino acids. V was shortened by 0 bases and J by 3 bases, with 3 bases between the two germline ends. CDR3 residues: CASSLGDTEAFF. CDR3 in DNA: TGCGCCAGCAGCTTGGGGGACACTGAAGCTTTCTTT. The whole variable domain, filled in from reference TRBV5-1 and TRBJ1-1, reads KAGVTQTPRYLIKTRGQQVTLSCSPISGHRSVSWYQQTPGQGLQFLFEYFSETQRNKGNFPGRFSGRQFSNSRSEMNVSTLELGDSALYLCASSLGDTEAFFGQGTRLTVV.

A remark on this clone: One junction end disagrees with the germline gene, perhaps due to a read error. The chain employs TRBV7-7 and TRBJ2-7, with 7 bases aligning to TRBD2. Germline V CDR1 and CDR2: SSHAT, FNYEAQ (reference sequence). CDR3 length equals 17 residues. CDR3 sequence reads: CASSLGGGRGRRNEQYF. In DNA form, the CDR3 reads TGTGCTAGCAGCTTAGGCGGGGGAAGAGGTCGGCGTAACGAGCAGTACTTC.

The rearrangement joins TRBV6-5 to TRBJ1-6; D might be TRBD1 (5 bases). The CDR3 loop spans 11 amino acids. The germline CDR1 and CDR2 sequences are MNHEY and SVGAGI. The CDR3 loop reads CAAGWDSPLHF. CDR3 DNA sequence: TGTGCTGCAGGGTGGGATTCACCCCTCCACTTT.

This chain links TRBV15 with TRBJ2-7; 9 bases fit TRBD1. There are 16 residues in the CDR3. Losses at the gene ends were 1 base for V and 1 base for J; bases not matched to a gene: 5. Germline values: CDR1 LNHNV, CDR2 YYDKDF (reference sequence). CDR3 loop: CATSRVGTGSSYEQYV. The CDR3 DNA reads as TGTGCCACCAGCAGAGTTGGGACAGGGAGTTCCTACGAGCAGTACGTC.

This chain links TRBV7-9 with TRBJ2-3; D may be TRBD2 (7 bases). This CDR3 is built from 16 residues. Germline V lookup: CDR1 SEHNR, CDR2 FQNEAQ (reference sequence). The V and J ends lost 2 bases and 2 bases respectively, with 14 bases between them. The CDR3 is CASSLPAGATTDTQYF. In nucleotides, the CDR3 is TGTGCCAGCAGCTTACCGGCGGGGGCGACCACAGATACGCAGTATTTT. The full variable domain, its missing parts supplied by reference TRBV7-9 and TRBJ2-3, is DTGVSQNPRHKITKRGQNVTFRCDPISEHNRLYWYRQTLGQGPEFLTYFQNEAQLEKSRLLSDRFSAERPKGSFSTLEIQRTEQGDSAMYLCASSLPAGATTDTQYFGPGTRLTVL.

The CDR3 DNA is TGTGCCAGCAGAGGGACAGCGAATCAGCCCCAGCATTTT. Translated: CASRGTANQPQHF. V usage is TRBV6-1 and J usage is TRBJ1-5, with 7 nucleotides matching TRBD1. From germline, CDR1 is MNHNS and CDR2 SASEGT. The CDR3 is 13 residues long. Trimming cost V 6 bases and J 4 bases; bases outside gene matches: 3.

J is TRBJ2-1 and V is TRBV4-2; possible D gene TRBD1, 5 bases. This CDR3 comprises 17 residues. The V end lost 3 bases, the J end lost 0 bases, and 15 bases lay between the germline ends. From germline, CDR1 is LGHNA and CDR2 YNFKEQ. CDR3 sequence: CASSQVQGPSSYNEQFF. Written as DNA, the CDR3 is TGTGCCAGCAGCCAGGTCCAGGGCCCAAGCTCCTACAATGAGCAGTTCTTC.

J is TRBJ2-7 and V is TRBV7-9, with TRBD2 matching over 12 bases. CDR1 SEHNR and CDR2 FQNEAQ come from the germline V gene (reference sequence). Unmatched junction bases numbered 9, after V lost 7 bases and J lost 11 bases. The CDR3 is 13 residues long. CDR3: CASTPASGGVKYF. DNA of the CDR3: TGTGCCAGCACCCCCGCTAGCGGGGGGGTCAAGTACTTC.

By sample fraction, this clone is medium-sized. The chain carries TRBV28 and TRBJ2-7; D ambiguous. The germline gives CDR1 MDHEN, CDR2 SYDVKM. Between the trimmed V and J ends, which lost 4 bases and 3 bases, there was a span of 10 bases. This CDR3 comprises 13 residues. CDR3 nucleotides: TGTGCCAGCAGTTCGATAAAGGGCTACGAGCAGTACGTC. Encoded protein: CASSSIKGYEQYV.

The V call is TRBV11-2, the J call TRBJ2-3; D perhaps matches TRBD1 (5 bases). CDR3 length: 15 residues. From germline, CDR1 is SGHAT and CDR2 FQNNGV. Between the trimmed V and J ends, which lost 0 bases and 2 bases, there was a span of 9 bases. The CDR3 sequence: CASSLEARDTDTQYF. CDR3 bases: TGTGCCAGCAGCTTAGAGGCCAGGGACACAGATACGCAGTATTTT.

The CDR3 reads CASSPLRTGASYEQYF. CDR3 DNA sequence: TGTGCCAGCAGTCCGCTTCGGACAGGGGCCTCCTACGAGCAGTACTTC. This rearrangement joins TRBV28 to TRBJ2-7, with 9 nucleotides matching TRBD1. CDR1 MDHEN and CDR2 SYDVKM come from the germline V gene. After removal of 5 bases from V and 0 bases from J, the junction contained 8 bases not matched to a gene. This CDR3 contains 16 residues.

The chain has TRBV5-5 and TRBJ1-2; no reliable D call. The CDR3 extends over 16 amino acids. The V gene's germline CDR1 is SGHKS and CDR2 YYEKEE (reference sequence). The ends were cut back, 0 bases at V and 6 bases at J, with 18 bases in the middle. The CDR3 nucleotides read TGTGCCAGCAGCTTGGTACCTCAACGGCGTTTTGATGGCTACACCTTC. Amino acid sequence: CASSLVPQRRFDGYTF.

The gene calls are TRBV5-4 and TRBJ2-7; possible D gene TRBD2, 5 bases. CDR1 and CDR2 (germline): SGHNT, YYREEE (reference sequence). V dropped 5 bases and J dropped 0 bases, with 15 bases sitting between them. This CDR3 has 15 residues. The CDR3 region has the DNA TGTGCCAGCAGGGAAAGAGGGTATGTCTCCTACGAGCAGTACTTC. This translates into CASRERGYVSYEQYF.

The gene calls are TRBV19 and TRBJ1-1; 8 bases line up with TRBD1. J was trimmed by 5 bases and V by 5 bases; bases with no gene match: 7. This CDR3 spans 14 amino acids. Germline CDR1 reads LNHDA; CDR2 reads SQIVND (reference sequence). For the CDR3, the DNA is TGTGCCAGTAGTGGGGGGACAGGAAGGACTGAAGCTTTCTTT. Its translation: CASSGGTGRTEAFF.